This TCR beta chain stems from a study of blood T cell repertoires in COVID-19. Overall study context: T cells, B-cell-depleted T cells, or PBMCs supplied cDNA or gDNA.

Deletions cut 7 bases from V and 4 bases from J, with 22 bases between. Germline-derived CDR1 and CDR2 are SGHVS and FNYEAQ. This CDR3 has 16 amino acids. In the original processing: The assay estimated nucleated cells by amplifying reference gene primers. Using immunoSEQ multiplex PCR, the repertoire was profiled, and TCRdb retains in-frame clones only, with some absent. D and trimming were read from the DNA, whereas the V and J calls and clone size are those reported in that table. The table records around 470,000 clones, roughly 87% of them present only once. Cohorts were assigned according to the clinical history that participants reported. All recovered Cohort 3 donors got two negative PCRs, got clearance, or saw symptom resolution.

The J gene is TRBJ1-1, the V gene TRBV7-6, with TRBD1 as a possible D gene (6 bases). This TCR was recovered from a man aged 18 to 30 who had recovered from COVID-19. What was sequenced was PBMCs or T cells enriched from blood (not recorded which). The CDR3, as DNA: TGTGCCAGCACCCTAGCGGGGGCAGGGGACGCCACTGAAGCTTTCTTT. Translation gives CASTLAGAGDATEAFF.